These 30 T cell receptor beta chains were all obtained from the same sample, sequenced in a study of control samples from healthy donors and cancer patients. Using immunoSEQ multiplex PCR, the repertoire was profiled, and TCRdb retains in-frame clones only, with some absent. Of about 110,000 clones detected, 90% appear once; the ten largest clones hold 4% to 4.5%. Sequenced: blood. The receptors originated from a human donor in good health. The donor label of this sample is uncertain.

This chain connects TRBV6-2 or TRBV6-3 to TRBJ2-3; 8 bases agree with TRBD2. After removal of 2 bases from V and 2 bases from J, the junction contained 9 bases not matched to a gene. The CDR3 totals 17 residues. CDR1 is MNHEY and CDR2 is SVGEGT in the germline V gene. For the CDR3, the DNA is TGTGCCAGCAGTTACCCCCGGGTAGCGGGGATCACAGATACGCAGTATTTT. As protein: CASSYPRVAGITDTQYF.

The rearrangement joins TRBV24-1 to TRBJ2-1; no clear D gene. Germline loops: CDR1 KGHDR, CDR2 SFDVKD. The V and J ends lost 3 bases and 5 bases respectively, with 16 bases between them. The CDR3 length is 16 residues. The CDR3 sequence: CATSDPGAPSNNEQFF. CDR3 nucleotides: TGTGCCACCAGTGATCCGGGTGCTCCGTCAAACAATGAGCAGTTCTTC.

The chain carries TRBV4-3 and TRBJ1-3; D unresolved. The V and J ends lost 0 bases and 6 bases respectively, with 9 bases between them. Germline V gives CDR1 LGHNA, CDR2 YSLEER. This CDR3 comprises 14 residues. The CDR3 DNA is TGCGCCAGCAGCCAAGAAGGGCCTTTAAACACCATATATTTT. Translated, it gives CASSQEGPLNTIYF.

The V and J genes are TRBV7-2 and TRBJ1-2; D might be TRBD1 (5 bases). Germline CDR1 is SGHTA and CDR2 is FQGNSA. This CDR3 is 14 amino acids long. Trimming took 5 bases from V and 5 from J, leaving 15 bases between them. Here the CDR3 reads CASSRGRSPYGYTF. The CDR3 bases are TGTGCCAGCAGCCGGGGACGGTCGCCTTATGGCTACACCTTC.

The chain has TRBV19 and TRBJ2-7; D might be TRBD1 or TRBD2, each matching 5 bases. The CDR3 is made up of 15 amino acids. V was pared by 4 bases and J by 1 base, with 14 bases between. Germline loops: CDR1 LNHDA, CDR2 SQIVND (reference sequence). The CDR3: CASSTVGAVSYEQYF. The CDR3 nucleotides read TGTGCCAGTAGTACCGTCGGGGCCGTATCCTACGAGCAGTACTTC.

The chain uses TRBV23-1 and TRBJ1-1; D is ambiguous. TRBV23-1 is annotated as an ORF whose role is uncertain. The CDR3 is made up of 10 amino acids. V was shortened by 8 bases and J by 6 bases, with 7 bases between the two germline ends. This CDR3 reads CASPSSEAFF. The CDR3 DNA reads TGCGCCAGCCCCAGTTCTGAAGCTTTCTTT.

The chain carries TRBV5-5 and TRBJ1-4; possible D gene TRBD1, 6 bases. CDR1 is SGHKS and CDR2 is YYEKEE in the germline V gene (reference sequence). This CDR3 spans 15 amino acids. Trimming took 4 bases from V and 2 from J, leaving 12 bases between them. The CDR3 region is CASSKGDLTNEKLFF. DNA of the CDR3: TGTGCCAGCAGCAAGGGGGATCTTACTAATGAAAAACTGTTTTTT.

Written as DNA, the CDR3 is TGTGCCAGCAGCAAAACCTACAATGAGCAGTTCTTC. Amino acid sequence: CASSKTYNEQFF. The chain couples TRBV6-5 to TRBJ2-1; D remains unclear. The V end lost 6 bases, the J end lost 2 bases, and 5 bases lay between the germline ends. The CDR3 contains 12 residues. Germline loops: CDR1 MNHEY, CDR2 SVGAGI.

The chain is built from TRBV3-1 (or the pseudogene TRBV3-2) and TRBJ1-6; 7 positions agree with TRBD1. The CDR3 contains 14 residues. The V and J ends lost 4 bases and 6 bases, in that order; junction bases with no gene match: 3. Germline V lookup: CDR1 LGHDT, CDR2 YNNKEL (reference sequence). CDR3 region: CASSLGTANSPLHF. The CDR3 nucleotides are TGTGCCAGCAGCCTTGGGACAGCTAATTCACCCCTCCACTTT.

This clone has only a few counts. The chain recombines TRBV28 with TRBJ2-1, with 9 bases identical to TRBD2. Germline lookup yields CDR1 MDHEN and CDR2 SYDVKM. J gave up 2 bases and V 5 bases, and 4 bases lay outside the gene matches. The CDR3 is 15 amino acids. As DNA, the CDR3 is TGTGCCAGCAGTCCAAGCGGGGGGCCCTACAATGAGCAGTTCTTC. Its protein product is CASSPSGGPYNEQFF.

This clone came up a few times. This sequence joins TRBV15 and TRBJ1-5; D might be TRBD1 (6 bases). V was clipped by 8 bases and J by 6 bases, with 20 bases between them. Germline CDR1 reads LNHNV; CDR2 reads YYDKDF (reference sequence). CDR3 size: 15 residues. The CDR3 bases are TGTGCCACCGGGTCCGGGACATCGGGGATTCAGCCCCAGCATTTT. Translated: CATGSGTSGIQPQHF.

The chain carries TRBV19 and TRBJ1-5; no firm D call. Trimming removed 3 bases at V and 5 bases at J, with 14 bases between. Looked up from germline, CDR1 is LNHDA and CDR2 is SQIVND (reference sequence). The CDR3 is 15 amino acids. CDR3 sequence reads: CASSMVQSTHQPQHF. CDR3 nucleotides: TGTGCCAGTAGTATGGTTCAGAGCACCCATCAGCCCCAGCATTTT.

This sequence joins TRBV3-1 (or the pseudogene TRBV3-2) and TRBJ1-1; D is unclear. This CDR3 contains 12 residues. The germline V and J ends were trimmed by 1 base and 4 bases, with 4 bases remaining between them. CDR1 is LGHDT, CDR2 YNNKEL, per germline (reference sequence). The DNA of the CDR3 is TGTGCCAGCAGCCAAGGGGGCACTGAAGCTTTCTTT. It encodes CASSQGGTEAFF.

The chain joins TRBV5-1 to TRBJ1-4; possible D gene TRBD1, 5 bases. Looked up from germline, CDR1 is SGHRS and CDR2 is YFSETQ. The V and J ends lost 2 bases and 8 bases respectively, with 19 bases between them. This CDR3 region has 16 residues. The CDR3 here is CASSFSALGAREKLFF. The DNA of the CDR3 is TGCGCCAGCAGCTTTAGCGCCCTAGGGGCGCGGGAAAAACTGTTTTTT.

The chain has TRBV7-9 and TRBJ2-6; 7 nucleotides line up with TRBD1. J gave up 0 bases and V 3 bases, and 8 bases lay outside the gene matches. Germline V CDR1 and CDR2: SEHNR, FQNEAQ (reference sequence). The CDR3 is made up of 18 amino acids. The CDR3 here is CASSFYRGRGSGANVLTF. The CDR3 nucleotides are TGTGCCAGCAGCTTTTATAGGGGGCGCGGCTCTGGGGCCAACGTCCTGACTTTC.

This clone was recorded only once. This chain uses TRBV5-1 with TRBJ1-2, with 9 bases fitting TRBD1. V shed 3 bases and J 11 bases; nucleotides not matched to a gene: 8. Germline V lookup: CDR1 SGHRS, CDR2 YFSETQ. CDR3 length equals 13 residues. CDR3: CASSWGQGQGYTF. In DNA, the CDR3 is TGCGCCAGCAGCTGGGGACAGGGCCAGGGGTACACCTTC.

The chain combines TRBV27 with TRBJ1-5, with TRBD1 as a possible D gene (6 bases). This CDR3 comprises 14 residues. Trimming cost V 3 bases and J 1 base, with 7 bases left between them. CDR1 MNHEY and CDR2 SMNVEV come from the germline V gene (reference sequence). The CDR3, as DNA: TGTGCCAGCAGTTTGGGACACAGCAATCAGCCCCAGCATTTT. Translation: CASSLGHSNQPQHF.

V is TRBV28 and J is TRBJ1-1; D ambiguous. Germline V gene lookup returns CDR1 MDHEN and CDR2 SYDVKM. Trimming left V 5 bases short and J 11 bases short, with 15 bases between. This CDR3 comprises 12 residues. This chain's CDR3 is CASSPRLLAAFF. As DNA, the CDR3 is TGTGCCAGCAGTCCTCGTCTTTTGGCGGCTTTCTTT.

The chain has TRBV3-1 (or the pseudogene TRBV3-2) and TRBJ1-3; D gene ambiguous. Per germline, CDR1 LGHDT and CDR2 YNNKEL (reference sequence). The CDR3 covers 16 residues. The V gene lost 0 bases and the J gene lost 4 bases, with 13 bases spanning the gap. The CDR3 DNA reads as TGTGCCAGCAGCCAAGATTCCAGGTTGAGGGGAAACACCATATATTTT. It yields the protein CASSQDSRLRGNTIYF.

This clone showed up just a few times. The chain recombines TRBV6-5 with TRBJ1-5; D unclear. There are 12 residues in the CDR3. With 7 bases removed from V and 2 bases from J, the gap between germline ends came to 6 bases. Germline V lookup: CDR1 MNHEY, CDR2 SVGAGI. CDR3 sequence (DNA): TGTGCCAGCACCCCAGGCAATCAGCCCCAGCATTTT. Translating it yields CASTPGNQPQHF.

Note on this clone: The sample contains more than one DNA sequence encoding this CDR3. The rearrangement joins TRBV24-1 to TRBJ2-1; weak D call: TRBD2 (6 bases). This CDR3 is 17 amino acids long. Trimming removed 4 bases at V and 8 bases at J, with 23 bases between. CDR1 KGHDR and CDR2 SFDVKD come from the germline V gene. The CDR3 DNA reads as TGTGCCACCAGTGAGCCCATAAGTGGAGGGCTTCCGGATGAGCAGTTCTTC. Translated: CATSEPISGGLPDEQFF.

For the CDR3, the DNA is TGTGCCAGTATGGAGGACAGATACTATGGCTACACCTTC. Its translation: CASMEDRYYGYTF. The chain joins TRBV19 to TRBJ1-2, with D possibly matching TRBD1 (6 bases). V lost 7 bases to trimming and J lost 3 bases, with 12 bases between them. Looked up from germline, CDR1 is LNHDA and CDR2 is SQIVND (reference sequence). The CDR3 is made up of 13 amino acids.

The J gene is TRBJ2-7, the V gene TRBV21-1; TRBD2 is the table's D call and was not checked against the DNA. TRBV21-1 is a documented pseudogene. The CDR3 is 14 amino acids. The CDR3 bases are TGTGCCAGCAGCAACGTGCCTAGCTCCTACGAGCAGTACTTC. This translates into CASSNVPSSYEQYF.

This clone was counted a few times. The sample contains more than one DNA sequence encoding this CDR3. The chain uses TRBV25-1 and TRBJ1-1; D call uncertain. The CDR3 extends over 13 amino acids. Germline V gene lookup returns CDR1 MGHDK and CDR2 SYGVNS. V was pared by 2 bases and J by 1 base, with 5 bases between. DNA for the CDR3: TGTGCCAGCAGTGAAAAGGAGAACACTGAAGCTTTCTTT. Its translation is CASSEKENTEAFF.

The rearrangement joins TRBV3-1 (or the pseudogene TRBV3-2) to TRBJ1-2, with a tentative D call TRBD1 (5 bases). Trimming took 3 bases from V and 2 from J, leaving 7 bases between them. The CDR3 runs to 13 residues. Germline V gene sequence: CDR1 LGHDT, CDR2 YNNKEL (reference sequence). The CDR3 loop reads CASSHRQNYGYTF. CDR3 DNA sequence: TGTGCCAGCAGCCACAGACAGAACTATGGCTACACCTTC.

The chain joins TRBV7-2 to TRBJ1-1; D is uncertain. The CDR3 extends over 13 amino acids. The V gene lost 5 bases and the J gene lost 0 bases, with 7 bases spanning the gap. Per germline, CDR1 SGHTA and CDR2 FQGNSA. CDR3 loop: CASSPRLNTEAFF. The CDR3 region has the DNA TGTGCCAGCAGCCCCCGATTGAACACTGAAGCTTTCTTT.

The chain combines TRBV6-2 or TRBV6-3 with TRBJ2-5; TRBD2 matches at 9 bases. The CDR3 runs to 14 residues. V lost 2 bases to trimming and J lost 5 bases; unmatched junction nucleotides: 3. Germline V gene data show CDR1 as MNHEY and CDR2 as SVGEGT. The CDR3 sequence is CASSYGTSTETQYF. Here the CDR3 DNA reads TGTGCCAGCAGTTACGGGACTAGCACGGAGACCCAGTACTTC.

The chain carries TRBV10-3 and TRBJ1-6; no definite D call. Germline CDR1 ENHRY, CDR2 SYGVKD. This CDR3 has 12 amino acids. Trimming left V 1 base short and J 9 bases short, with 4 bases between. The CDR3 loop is CAISEYGSPLHF. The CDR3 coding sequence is TGTGCCATCAGTGAGTACGGTTCACCCCTCCACTTT.

The CDR3 coding sequence is TGTGCCAGCAGCCCTACCGGGACTAGCACAGATACGCAGTATTTT. Its translation is CASSPTGTSTDTQYF. V usage is TRBV3-1 (or the pseudogene TRBV3-2) and J usage is TRBJ2-3; D perhaps matches TRBD2 (6 bases). Trimming took off 4 bases at V and 0 bases at J, with 11 bases between the two ends. Germline V gives CDR1 LGHDT, CDR2 YNNKEL (reference sequence). There are 15 residues in the CDR3.

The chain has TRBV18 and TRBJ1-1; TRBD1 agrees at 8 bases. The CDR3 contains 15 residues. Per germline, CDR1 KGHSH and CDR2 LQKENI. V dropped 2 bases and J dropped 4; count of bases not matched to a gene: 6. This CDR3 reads CASSPSDRGSTEAFF. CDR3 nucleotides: TGTGCCAGCTCACCATCCGACAGGGGTTCCACTGAAGCTTTCTTT. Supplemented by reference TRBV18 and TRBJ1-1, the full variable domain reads NAGVMQNPRHLVRRRGQEARLRCSPMKGHSHVYWYRQLPEEGLKFMVYLQKENIIDESGMPKERFSAEFPKEGPSILRIQQVVRGDSAAYFCASSPSDRGSTEAFFGQGTRLTVV.